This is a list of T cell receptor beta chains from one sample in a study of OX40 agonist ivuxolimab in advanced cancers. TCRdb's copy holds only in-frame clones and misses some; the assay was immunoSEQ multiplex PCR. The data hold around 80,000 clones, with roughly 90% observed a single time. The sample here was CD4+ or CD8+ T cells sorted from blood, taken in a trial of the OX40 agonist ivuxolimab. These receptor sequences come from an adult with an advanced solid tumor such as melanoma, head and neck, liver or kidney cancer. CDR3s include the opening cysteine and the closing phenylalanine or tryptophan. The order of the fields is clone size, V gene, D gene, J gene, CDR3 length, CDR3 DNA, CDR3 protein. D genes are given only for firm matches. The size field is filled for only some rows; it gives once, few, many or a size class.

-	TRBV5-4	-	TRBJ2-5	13	TGTGCCAGCAGCCCCAACGGAGGGGAGACCCAGTACTTC	CASSPNGGETQYF
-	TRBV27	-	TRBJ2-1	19	TGTGCCAGCAGTTTTTTCGGAGGGGGCTTTCTTCAGCCACACAATGAGCAGTTCTTC	CASSFFGGGFLQPHNEQFF
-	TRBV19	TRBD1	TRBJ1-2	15	TGTGCCAGTAGTATTGAAGGGACAGGGTTGAGTGGCTACACCTTC	CASSIEGTGLSGYTF
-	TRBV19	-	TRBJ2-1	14	TGTGCCAGTAGTATCCAGGGTCACGACAATGAGCAGTTCTTC	CASSIQGHDNEQFF
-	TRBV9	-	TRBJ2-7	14	TGTGCCAGCAGCGTAGGCAGGGCCTCCTACGAGCAGTACTTC	CASSVGRASYEQYF
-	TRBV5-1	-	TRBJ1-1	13	TGCGCCAGCAGCTTGGCCGCGGAGGGACCGGCTTTCTTT	CASSLAAEGPAFF
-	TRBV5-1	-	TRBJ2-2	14	TGCGCCAGCAGCTTGAACGGTCCGGACGGGGAGCTGTTTTTT	CASSLNGPDGELFF
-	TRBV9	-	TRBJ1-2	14	TGTGCCAGCAGCGTAGCTAGCAGGTCCTATGGCTACACCTTC	CASSVASRSYGYTF
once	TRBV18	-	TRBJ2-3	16	TGTGCCAGCTCACCGGAACCCACCGGGCCCTCGGATACGCAGTATTTT	CASSPEPTGPSDTQYF
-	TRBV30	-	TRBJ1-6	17	TGTGCCTGGAGACTCGTAAATCTGGGCCAGAATAATTCACCCCTCCACTTT	CAWRLVNLGQNNSPLHF
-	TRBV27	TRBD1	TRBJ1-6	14	TGTGCCAGCAGTTTGGGACAGGGGGCTTCACCCCTCCACTTT	CASSLGQGASPLHF
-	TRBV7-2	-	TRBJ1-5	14	TGTGCCAGCAGCTTAGGGGAATGGAATCAGCCCCAGCATTTT	CASSLGEWNQPQHF
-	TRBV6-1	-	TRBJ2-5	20	TGTGCCAGCAGTGTGAGGTTGAAAGGGGCTAGCGGAGGGGGTCAAGAGACCCAGTACTTC	CASSVRLKGASGGGQETQYF
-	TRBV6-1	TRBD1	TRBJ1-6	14	TGTGCCAGCAGTGTTCCGGGACAGGGCATTTTCTCCCACTTT	CASSVPGQGIFSHF
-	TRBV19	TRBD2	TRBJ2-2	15	TGTGCCACTACCCCGGGACTAGCGGACACCGGGGAGCTGTTTTTT	CATTPGLADTGELFF
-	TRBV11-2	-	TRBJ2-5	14	TGTGCCAGCAGCTTATCTGGGGGTAGGGAGACCCAGTACTTC	CASSLSGGRETQYF
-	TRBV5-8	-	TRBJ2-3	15	TGTGCCAGCAGCTTGGTGACTAGGAGCACAGATACGCAGTATTTT	CASSLVTRSTDTQYF
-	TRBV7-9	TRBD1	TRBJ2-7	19	TGTGCCAGCAGCTTAGCGCGGACAGGGGGCGCTTACCCGAATTACGAGCAGTACTTC	CASSLARTGGAYPNYEQYF
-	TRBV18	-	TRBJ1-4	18	TGTGCCAGCTCACCGGGGGGTTGGCAGGCAATTCGAAATGAAAAACTGTTTTTT	CASSPGGWQAIRNEKLFF
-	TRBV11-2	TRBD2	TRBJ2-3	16	TGTGCCAGCAGCTTAGTATCGGGGGGGTTTGTAGATACGCAGTATTTT	CASSLVSGGFVDTQYF
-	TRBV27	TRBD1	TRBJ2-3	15	TGTGCCAGCAGTTGGGCCGGGACAGGGTTAGATACGCAGTATTTT	CASSWAGTGLDTQYF
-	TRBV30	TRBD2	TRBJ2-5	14	TGTGCCTGGAGTGGGACTAGCGGGGGCGAGACCCAGTACTTC	CAWSGTSGGETQYF
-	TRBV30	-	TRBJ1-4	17	TGTGCCTGGAGTCTGTTTATGGGCTTATCAACTAATGAAAAACTGTTTTTT	CAWSLFMGLSTNEKLFF
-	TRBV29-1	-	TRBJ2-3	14	TGCAGCGTTGACGGGCCAGTAAGCACAGATACGCAGTATTTT	CSVDGPVSTDTQYF
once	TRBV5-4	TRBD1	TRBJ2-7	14	TGTGCCAGCAGCACAGGACAGGGCTCATCGGGGCAGTACTTC	CASSTGQGSSGQYF
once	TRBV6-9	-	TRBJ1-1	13	TGTGCCAGCGGTAAGTCAGGACAGACTGAAGCTTTCTTT	CASGKSGQTEAFF
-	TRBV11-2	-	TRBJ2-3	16	TGTGCCAGCAGCTTAGAGACTGGGCTTAGCACAGATACGCAGTATTTT	CASSLETGLSTDTQYF
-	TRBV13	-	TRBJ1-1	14	TGTGCCAGCAGCTTGGAGGTTACGAACACTGAAGCTTTCTTT	CASSLEVTNTEAFF